This T cell receptor beta chain was recorded in a study of blood T cell repertoires in COVID-19. The CDR3 runs to 18 residues. Under the authors' procedure: The authors estimated nucleated cell counts from reference gene primer amplification. Sequencing used immunoSEQ multiplex PCR; TCRdb keeps in-frame clones, though not all of them. That table is the source of V, J and clone size, and D and trimming were worked out from the DNA. Of around 62,000 clones in the sample, roughly 90% were seen once. This rearrangement joins TRBV21-1 to TRBJ1-4. TRBV21-1 is flagged as a pseudogene. The source material was peripheral blood. The TCR was taken from a woman aged 60-75 years with acute or convalescent COVID-19. CDR3 in DNA: TGTGCCAGCAAAAAAGGCCGGGGTACTAGCGGCACTAATGAAAAACTGTTTTTT. As protein: CASKKGRGTSGTNEKLFF.